In this sample, the clone carrying this T cell receptor (beta chain) turned up once. This entry belongs to a study of control samples from healthy donors and cancer patients. The table came from immunoSEQ multiplex PCR; TCRdb's copy has only in-frame clones and leaves some out. This repertoire shows under 150,000 clones, 93% found once; its top ten account for roughly 2.6%. The germline V and J ends were trimmed by 3 bases and 0 bases, with 9 bases remaining between them. This CDR3 has 15 residues. CDR1 and CDR2 (germline): LNHDA, SQIVND (reference sequence). Sample: blood. This rearrangement joins TRBV19 to TRBJ2-4; possible D gene TRBD2, 6 bases. The clonotype originates from a man under 40 in good health. Here the CDR3 reads CASSIEGLAKNIQYF. CDR3 coding DNA: TGTGCCAGTAGTATTGAGGGACTAGCCAAAAACATTCAGTACTTC.